The source of this T cell receptor beta chain is a study of neurological immune-mediated disorders. Study-level findings and limits: The most TCR clonal expansion was seen in HTLV-1-associated myelopathy, whereas the least was seen in multiple sclerosis, below the level in healthy controls. Expanded clones shared no identical CDR3 amino acid sequences across subjects, which suggested private TCR-beta repertoires in all groups. The repertoires of 18 of 34 multiple sclerosis patients fell into one related-CDR3 cluster (a possible signature) under phylogenetic grouping.

The germline V gene encodes CDR1 DFQATT and CDR2 SNEGSKA (reference sequence). With V trimmed by 3 bases and J by 1 base, 6 bases remained unmatched. CDR3 length equals 15 residues. This clonotype was recorded many times. What it binds is unknown. The method for making cDNA was 5'RACE, and it used 10-nucleotide random UMIs. TCRdb called the 5' RACE reads again in MiXCR, with one record for every CDR3 protein. The repertoire holds about 74,000 distinct CDR3 sequences, with 5.2% as singletons. Material for sequencing was PBMCs. The gene calls are TRBV20-1 and TRBJ2-4, with 7 nucleotides matching TRBD2. The clonotype originates from a man between 18 and 29 years old with multiple sclerosis. This CDR3 is CSASHGGVAKNIQYF. In DNA, the CDR3 is TGCAGTGCTAGCCATGGGGGGGTGGCCAAAAACATTCAGTACTTC.